This T cell receptor (beta chain) was obtained from a study of T cell clones after liver transplantation. Study background: TCRbeta sequencing after a pre-transplant mixed lymphocyte reaction identified graft-donor-reactive clones, later tracked in post-transplant blood. Until 12-24 months post-transplant, subjects got standard immunosuppression and no induction.

Sorting of unstimulated PBMCs yielded separate CD3+CD4+ and CD3+CD8+ fractions. Profiling relied on immunoSEQ multiplex PCR, and the TCRdb table lists in-frame clones only, not all of them. The sample shows 65,000 to 70,000 clones, more than 85% of them seen only once. V dropped 5 bases and J dropped 3 bases, with 11 bases sitting between them. The CDR3 is 13 amino acids. Germline assignment: CDR1 SGHTA and CDR2 FQGNSA. The sequence came from a human patient who received a liver transplant. A share of the T cells may be of graft donor origin. The chain employs TRBV7-2 and TRBJ2-7; no clear D gene. Here the sequenced sample was CD4+ T cells from blood, taken less than 27 months after liver transplant. CDR3 coding DNA: TGTGCCAGCAGCCCCCACAGCAACTACGAGCAGTACTTC. Protein product: CASSPHSNYEQYF.